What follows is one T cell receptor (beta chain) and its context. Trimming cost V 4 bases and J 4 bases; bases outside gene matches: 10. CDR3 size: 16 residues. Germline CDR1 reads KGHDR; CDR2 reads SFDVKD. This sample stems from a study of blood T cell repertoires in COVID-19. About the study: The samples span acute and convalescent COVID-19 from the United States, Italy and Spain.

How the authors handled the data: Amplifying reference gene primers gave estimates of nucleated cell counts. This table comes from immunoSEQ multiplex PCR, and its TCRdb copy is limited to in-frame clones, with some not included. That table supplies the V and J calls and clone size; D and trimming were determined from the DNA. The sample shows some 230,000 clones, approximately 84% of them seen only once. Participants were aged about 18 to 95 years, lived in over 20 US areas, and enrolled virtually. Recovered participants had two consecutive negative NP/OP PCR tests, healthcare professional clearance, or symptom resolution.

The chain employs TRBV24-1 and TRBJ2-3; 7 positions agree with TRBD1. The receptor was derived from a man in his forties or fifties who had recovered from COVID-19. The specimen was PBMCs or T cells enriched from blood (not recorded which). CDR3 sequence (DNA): TGTGCCACCAGTGACCGCGACGACAGGGCCTCAGATACGCAGTATTTT. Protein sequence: CATSDRDDRASDTQYF.